This T cell receptor beta chain is drawn from a study of cytomegalovirus exposure and HLA in healthy donors. Study-wide context: Researchers found that under 90% of almost 400 genotyped donors fell within the Caucasian-associated ancestry cluster.

Study-wide results and limits: Several of the most significant clusters appeared, in a later analysis, to be linked to common viral pathogens.

Notes on this clone: Antigen: not known.

Germline V CDR1 and CDR2: SGHTA, FQGTGA. Trimming pared 5 bases from V and 0 bases from J, leaving 22 bases between. The CDR3 has 18 residues. With 60 Vbeta and 13 Jbeta primers, the PCR was carried out. TCRdb's copy holds only in-frame clones and misses some; the assay was immunoSEQ multiplex PCR. Recorded for this sample: roughly 78,000 clones. The sequenced sample was PBMCs. This chain links TRBV7-3 with TRBJ1-2; a weak D match, TRBD1 (5 bases). The receptor was isolated from a boy between 5 and 17 years old in good health and CMV-seronegative. The CDR3 coding sequence is TGTGCCAGCAGCCTCAGAAGAGATTGGGGGGTCCCTAACTATGGCTACACCTTC. Its translation: CASSLRRDWGVPNYGYTF.